The 11 T cell receptor beta chains below were found in one sample sequenced in a study of cytomegalovirus exposure and HLA in healthy donors. PCR was performed using 60 Vbeta and 13 Jbeta primers. Assay: immunoSEQ multiplex PCR; the TCRdb copy retains only in-frame clones and omits some. The sample lists more than 120,000 clones; roughly 80% were seen once. The sequencing input was PBMCs. All receptors derive from a woman aged 25 to 45 in good health and CMV-seronegative.

The chain combines TRBV2 with TRBJ1-5; tentatively, D is TRBD1 (6 bases). CDR1 SNHLY and CDR2 FYNNEI come from the germline V gene. This CDR3 has 13 residues. The V end was cut by 4 bases, the J end by 3 bases, with 7 bases between. The CDR3 sequence is CASSAGVNQPQHF. The CDR3 DNA reads as TGTGCCAGCAGTGCAGGGGTCAATCAGCCCCAGCATTTT.

The V call is TRBV27, the J call TRBJ1-1; TRBD1 matches at 9 bases. V was pared by 5 bases and J by 6 bases, with 7 bases of the junction left unmatched. Germline values: CDR1 MNHEY, CDR2 SMNVEV (reference sequence). The CDR3 contains 14 residues. The chain's CDR3 is CASSRQGVFAEAFF. CDR3 in DNA: TGTGCCAGCAGTAGACAGGGGGTCTTCGCTGAAGCTTTCTTT.

The chain combines TRBV18 with TRBJ1-5; possibly TRBD1 for D (5 bases). CDR1 is KGHSH, CDR2 LQKENI, per germline. Trimming shortened V by 2 bases and J by 5 bases, and 7 bases separated the two germline ends. The CDR3 totals 13 residues. In DNA, the CDR3 is TGTGCCAGCTCACCAACAGGAGATCAGCCCCAGCATTTT. Its translation is CASSPTGDQPQHF.

This clone was seen a handful of times. The chain uses TRBV7-9 and TRBJ1-1, with D possibly matching TRBD1 (5 bases). Germline V gives CDR1 SEHNR, CDR2 FQNEAQ (reference sequence). V shed 1 base and J shed 1 base, with 7 bases lying between them. This CDR3 has 14 amino acids. CDR3: CASSLGQGNTEAFF. The DNA for the CDR3 is TGTGCCAGCAGCTTAGGGCAGGGGAACACTGAAGCTTTCTTT. Full variable domain (remainder filled in from reference TRBV7-9 and TRBJ1-1): DTGVSQNPRHKITKRGQNVTFRCDPISEHNRLYWYRQTLGQGPEFLTYFQNEAQLEKSRLLSDRFSAERPKGSFSTLEIQRTEQGDSAMYLCASSLGQGNTEAFFGQGTRLTVV.

This clone was found a few times. This sequence joins TRBV5-1 and TRBJ2-2, with D possibly being TRBD2 (7 bases). Trimming removed 0 bases at V and 7 bases at J, with 13 bases between. This CDR3 comprises 15 residues. Germline values: CDR1 SGHRS, CDR2 YFSETQ. The CDR3 is CASSLAGGLGGELFF. CDR3 nucleotide sequence: TGCGCCAGCAGCTTGGCCGGGGGGCTCGGCGGGGAGCTGTTTTTT.

The DNA of the CDR3 is TGTGCCAGCAGCTTAGCGTCCAGGGGAAAGACCCAGTACTTC. Amino acids: CASSLASRGKTQYF. This chain joins TRBV11-2 and TRBJ2-5; D may be TRBD1 (6 bases). The CDR3 is made up of 14 amino acids. Trimming removed 1 base from V and 6 bases from J, with 12 bases in between. Germline V gene sequence: CDR1 SGHAT, CDR2 FQNNGV.

Comments on this clone: This sample also contains other DNA sequences that code for the same CDR3. V is TRBV30 and J is TRBJ2-5, with 7 bases matching TRBD2. The CDR3 length is 14 residues. Germline loops: CDR1 GTSNPN, CDR2 SVGIG (reference sequence). V was clipped by 0 bases and J by 5 bases; unmatched bases: 6. The CDR3 region has the DNA TGTGCCTGGAGTGTAGGTCTAGCGGAGGAGACCCAGTACTTC. Encoded protein: CAWSVGLAEETQYF. The complete variable domain, with remaining parts taken from reference TRBV30 and TRBJ2-5, reads SQTIHQWPATLVQPVGSPLSLECTVEGTSNPNLYWYRQAAGRGLQLLFYSVGIGQISSEVPQNLSASRPQDRQFILSSKKLLLSDSGFYLCAWSVGLAEETQYFGPGTRLLVL.

This chain uses TRBV6-4 with TRBJ2-1; D unresolved. The germline V gene encodes CDR1 MRHNA and CDR2 SNTAGT. This CDR3 has 14 residues. Trimming removed 3 bases from V and 6 bases from J, with 12 bases in between. As DNA, the CDR3 is TGTGCCAGCAGTGATTCAAGCGTTTCCAATGAGCAGTTCTTC. Its translation is CASSDSSVSNEQFF.

The chain joins TRBV19 to TRBJ1-1; the D is unclear. The CDR3 is 13 amino acids. V dropped 5 bases and J dropped 1 base, with 8 bases sitting between them. Germline CDR1 LNHDA, CDR2 SQIVND (reference sequence). CDR3 loop: CASSSSKNTEAFF. The CDR3 bases are TGTGCCAGTAGTTCCAGTAAGAACACTGAAGCTTTCTTT.

J is TRBJ1-4 and V is TRBV27; D uncertain. Per the germline V gene, CDR1 is MNHEY and CDR2 is SMNVEV (reference sequence). The CDR3 sequence is 12 residues long. V was shortened by 9 bases and J by 8 bases, with 13 bases between the two germline ends. The CDR3 DNA reads as TGTGCCAGGCGGAACATTTGGGAAAAACTGTTTTTT. Its protein product is CARRNIWEKLFF.

The V and J genes are TRBV2 and TRBJ2-7; 12 nucleotides agree with TRBD1. Trimming took 5 bases from V and 7 from J; bases not matched to a gene: 9. The CDR3 is made up of 15 amino acids. Germline V gene data show CDR1 as SNHLY and CDR2 as FYNNEI. The CDR3 nucleotides are TGTGCCAGCAGTAACCTGGGACAGGGGGCCGGGGAGCAGTACTTC. Translation: CASSNLGQGAGEQYF.